This record concerns one TCR beta chain sequence. Its antigen is still unknown. No much larger clonotype is one base removed from it; base qualities were not supplied. The sample comes from a study of tumor-infiltrating lymphocytes in primary liver carcinoma (dated by TCRdb to the late 2010s). For the study in its entirety: Surgical resection was performed in China between 2015 and early 2016 on about 5 patients with histopathologically diagnosed primary liver carcinoma. A total of roughly 35 specimens from 5 patients, comprising some 25 tumor regions, 5 adjacent noncancerous liver tissues and 5 peripheral blood samples, were covered by TCRbeta repertoire sequencing. Of the five patients (three men and two women, aged 30 to 69 years), four had hepatocellular carcinoma and one had combined HCC and intrahepatic cholangiocarcinoma. Across five regions of each liver tumor, along with adjacent normal tissue and blood, the study brought together TCRbeta repertoire sequencing, expression microarrays and whole-exome sequencing. Tumors of the five patients were stage T1-T3 N0M0 with maximum diameters of roughly 4.2 to 11 cm. Each sample produced roughly 3.65 to 7.13 million productive TCRbeta reads, and read depth showed no significant difference between tissue types. Reproducibility between technical replicate repertoires was high, with correlation coefficients above 0.98 and mean shared-clone rates around 0.88.

What the authors observed across the whole study: Only the TCR beta chain was sequenced, which likely underestimates true repertoire diversity because unpaired alpha chains were not captured. Repertoire overlap was higher between tumor regions (mean around 36%) than tumor-adjacent (approximately 17%) or tumor-blood (approximately 15%) pairs, consistent with antigen-driven expansion. The top 250 clones accounted for a significantly greater share of the repertoire in tumors than in blood (p = 0.039). With just 4 or 5 patients in the study, the authors point out that the findings should be validated in a larger study. Comparison of CD4+ and CD8+ T cell repertoires was precluded by the use of bulk unsorted samples.

Starting from about 550 ng total RNA, TCRbeta-specific cDNA was produced by reverse transcription with a constant-region primer and ProtoScript II reverse transcriptase. Three nested multiplex PCR rounds, following a slightly modified ARM-PCR procedure, were used to build the TCRbeta libraries. Each of the first two PCR rounds ran for approximately 10 cycles using multiplex TRBV1-TRBV30 forward primers together with a Cbeta reverse primer. Sample barcodes and Illumina adapters were added in a final 25-cycle PCR using Deep VentR polymerase. Amplicons of 200-500 bp were gel-purified with a QIAquick gel extraction kit before sequencing. An Illumina HiSeq 2500 was used to sequence the TCRbeta amplicons with 250-bp paired-end reads. In the source study's methods: To recover full CDR3 sequences, reads were quality-trimmed using Trimmomatic v0.33 and paired reads were then merged using FLASH v1.2.11. MiGEC v1.2.1b assigned V, D and J germline segments to the rearranged TCRbeta sequences. Clonotype statistics, along with Shannon-Wiener diversity indices, were calculated using VDJtools v1.0.0. Except for diversity analysis, only each sample's 250 most abundant clonotypes were used in subsequent analyses to reduce sampling bias. The public reads were run again by TCRdb, first through fastp at Q25 and then through MiXCR, and only productive beta chains were kept. A single entry per CDR3 protein holds the most common genes and DNA from its merged rows. Here the V and J calls rest on TCRdb's processing, not on the authors' analysis. In all, the sample holds roughly 180,000 distinct CDR3 sequences, and approximately 60% of those were seen once. The top ten constitute about 70% of the sample.

V sheds 7 bases and J sheds 3 bases, leaving 19 bases between their ends. The CDR1 and CDR2 encoded by the germline V gene are SGHAT and FQNNGV. Measured from the cysteine to the phenylalanine, the CDR3 is 15 residues long. The read is trimmed to its CDR3 DNA, 45 bases read in frame from base 1. RNA from unsorted whole blood was extracted with TRIzol reagent, and germline DNA was obtained with the DNeasy Blood & Tissue kit. Chronic HBV infection was present in the patients, and the patients were treatment-naive at sampling. Around 4 milliliters of peripheral blood were collected into K2EDTA tubes before surgery.

The rearranged segments are TRBV11-2 and TRBJ2-7; TRBD1 is perhaps the D gene, given 5 matching bases. The clonotype originates from a man aged 35-49 years with primary liver carcinoma and hepatitis B virus infection. Sequenced material: peripheral blood. The CDR3 protein: CASIFTTESIYEQYF. The DNA reads as follows: TGTGCCAGCATCTTTACGACAGAGTCGATCTACGAGCAGTACTTC.